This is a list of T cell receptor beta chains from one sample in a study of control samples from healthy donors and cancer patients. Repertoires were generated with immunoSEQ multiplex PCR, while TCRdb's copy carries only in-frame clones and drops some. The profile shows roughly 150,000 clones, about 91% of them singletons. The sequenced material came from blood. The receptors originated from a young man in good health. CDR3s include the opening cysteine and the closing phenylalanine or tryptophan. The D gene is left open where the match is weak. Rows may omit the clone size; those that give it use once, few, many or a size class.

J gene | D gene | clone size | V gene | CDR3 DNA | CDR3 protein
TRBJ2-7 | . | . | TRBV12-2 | TGTGCAAGTCGCCCGGACAGGGAGCACGAGCAGTACTTC | CASRPDREHEQYF
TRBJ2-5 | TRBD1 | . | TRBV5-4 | TGTGCCAGCAGTACATCTACCACCAGGGGGCTGGAGACCCAGTACTTC | CASSTSTTRGLETQYF
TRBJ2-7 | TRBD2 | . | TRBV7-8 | TGTGCCAGCAGCCCGGTGGGGGGGGGACGCTCCTACGAGCAGTACTTC | CASSPVGGGRSYEQYF
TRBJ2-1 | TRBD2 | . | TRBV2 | TGTGCCAGCAACGGACTAGCGAACTACAATGAGCAGTTCTTC | CASNGLANYNEQFF
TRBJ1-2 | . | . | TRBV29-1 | TGCAGCGTTGATAAGGGCGCTGGAGGATATGGCTACACCTTC | CSVDKGAGGYGYTF
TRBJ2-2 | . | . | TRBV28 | TGTGCCAGCAGTTTATTCTCCAGGATCACCGGGGAGCTGTTTTTT | CASSLFSRITGELFF
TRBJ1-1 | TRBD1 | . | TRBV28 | TGTGCCAGCAGTGACAGGGGGAGGGAAGCTTTCTTT | CASSDRGREAFF
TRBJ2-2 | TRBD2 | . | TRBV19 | TGTGCCTCAGTGGGAGCATGGGGGGGAGATAACACCGGGGAGCTGTTTTTT | CASVGAWGGDNTGELFF
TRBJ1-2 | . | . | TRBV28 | TGTGCCAGCAGTTTAGGCAGATATGGCTACACCTTC | CASSLGRYGYTF
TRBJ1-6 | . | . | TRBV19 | TGTGCCAGTAGTATAGATCATAACAGTTTGAATTCACCCCTCCACTTT | CASSIDHNSLNSPLHF
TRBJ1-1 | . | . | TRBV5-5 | TGTGCCAGCAGCTTGGCCCCGAACACTGAAGCTTTCTTT | CASSLAPNTEAFF
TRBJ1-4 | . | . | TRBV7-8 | TGTGCCAGCAGCTTAGGAGGGGAAAAACTGTTTTTT | CASSLGGEKLFF
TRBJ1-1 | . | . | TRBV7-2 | TGTGCCAGCCGGGACAAAAAAGCTTTCTTT | CASRDKKAFF
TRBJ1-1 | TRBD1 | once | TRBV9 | TGTGCCAGCAGCGTCGGGGACAGGGAGGCTGAAGCTTTCTTT | CASSVGDREAEAFF
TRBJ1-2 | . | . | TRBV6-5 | TGTGCCAGCAGGTCTACAGGAGGCTATGGCTACACCTTC | CASRSTGGYGYTF
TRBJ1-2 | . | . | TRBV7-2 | TGTGCCAGCAGCCCCCAGGGCGGGAGTGGCTACACCTTC | CASSPQGGSGYTF
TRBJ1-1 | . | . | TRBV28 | TGTGCCAGCAGCATACCACGTAACACTGAAGCTTTCTTT | CASSIPRNTEAFF
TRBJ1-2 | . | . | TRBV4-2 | TGTGCCAGCAGCCAAGATAGCGGAGATGGCTACACCTTC | CASSQDSGDGYTF
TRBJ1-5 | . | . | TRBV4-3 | TGCGCCAGCAGCCAAGGCCCCCCCCTGGGGGGTCAGCCCCAGCATTTT | CASSQGPPLGGQPQHF
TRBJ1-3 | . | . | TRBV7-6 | TGTGCCAGCAGCCCACTGCGGACAGCAAACACCATATATTTT | CASSPLRTANTIYF
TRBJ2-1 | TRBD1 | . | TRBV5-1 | TGCGCCAGCAGCTTGGAACAGGGGCTAAGCTCCTACAATGAGCAGTTCTTC | CASSLEQGLSSYNEQFF
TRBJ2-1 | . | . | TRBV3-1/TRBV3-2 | TGTGCCAGCAGGCCTACACCGGGCACCTACAATGAGCAGTTCTTC | CASRPTPGTYNEQFF
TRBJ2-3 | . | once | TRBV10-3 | TGTGCCATCAGTGGTTCAGGGGGGCTATCAGATACGCAGTATTTT | CAISGSGGLSDTQYF
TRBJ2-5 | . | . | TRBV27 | TGTGCCAGCAGTTCTCCCCTTCGAAGAGATGCGACAGGAGCTCAAGAGACCCAGTACTTC | CASSSPLRRDATGAQETQYF
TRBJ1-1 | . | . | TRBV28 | TGTGCCAGCAGTCCGAGACGGACTGAAGCTTTCTTT | CASSPRRTEAFF
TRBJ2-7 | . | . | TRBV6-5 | TGTGCCAGCAGTTACGGGCAGGGGATCACCGAGCAGTACTTC | CASSYGQGITEQYF
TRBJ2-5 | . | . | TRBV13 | TGTGCCAGCAGCTTAGGCCTCCAGGGCCTACAAGAGACCCAGTACTTC | CASSLGLQGLQETQYF
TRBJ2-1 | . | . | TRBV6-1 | TGTGCCAGCAGTGAAGCTGCCAGGGGCAGCTACAATGAGCAGTTCTTC | CASSEAARGSYNEQFF
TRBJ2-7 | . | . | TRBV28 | TGTGCCAGCAGTTTATCTTCACTGAGCTCCTACGAGCAGTACTTC | CASSLSSLSSYEQYF
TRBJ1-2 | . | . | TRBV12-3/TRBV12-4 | TGTGCCAGCAGCCCTGGACGGAACTATGGCTACACCTTC | CASSPGRNYGYTF
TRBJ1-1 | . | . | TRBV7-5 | TGTGCCAGAACCCCTCCGGGGGACACTGAAGCTTTCTTT | CARTPPGDTEAFF
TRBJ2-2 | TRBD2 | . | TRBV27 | TGTGCCAGCAGTTCAGGACTAGCGTCCGGGGAGCTGTTTTTT | CASSSGLASGELFF
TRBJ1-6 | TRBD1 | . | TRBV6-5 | TGTGCCAGCAGTCAACGGGACAGGGATGAATCACCCCTCCACTTT | CASSQRDRDESPLHF
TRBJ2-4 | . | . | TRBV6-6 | TGTGCCAGCAGCTCAAAACAAGGACCCAAAAACATTCAGTACTTC | CASSSKQGPKNIQYF
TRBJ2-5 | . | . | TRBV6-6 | TGTGCCAGCAGTTACATGGGAGAGACCCAGTACTTC | CASSYMGETQYF
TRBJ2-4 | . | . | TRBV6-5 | TGTGCCAGCAGTAGGACGAGGGGTGGCAAAAACATTCAGTACTTC | CASSRTRGGKNIQYF
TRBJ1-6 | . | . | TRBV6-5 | TGTGCCAGCAGCCGAGCGGGGAATTCACCCCTCCACTTT | CASSRAGNSPLHF
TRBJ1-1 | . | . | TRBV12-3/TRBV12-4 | TGTGCCAGCAGTTTTATAGACGAAGCTTTCTTT | CASSFIDEAFF
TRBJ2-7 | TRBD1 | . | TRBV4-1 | TGCGCCAGCAGCCACCCAGGGGGTGCCTACGAGCAGTACTTC | CASSHPGGAYEQYF
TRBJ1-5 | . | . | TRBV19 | TGTGCCAGTAGTCTAACAGGAAACCCTAATCAGCCCCAGCATTTT | CASSLTGNPNQPQHF
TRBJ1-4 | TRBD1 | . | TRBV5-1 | TGCGCCAGCACCTCCGGGACAGGGAATGAAAAACTGTTTTTT | CASTSGTGNEKLFF
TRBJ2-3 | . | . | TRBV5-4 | TGTGCCAGCAGCTTGGACACTAGTCGGGATACGCAGTATTTT | CASSLDTSRDTQYF
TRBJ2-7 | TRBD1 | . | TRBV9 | TGTGCCAGCAGCGGAGACAGGGATGCGCTTCGACACGAGCAGTACTTC | CASSGDRDALRHEQYF
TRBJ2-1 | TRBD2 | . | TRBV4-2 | TGTGCCAGCAGCCAAGATGGCGGGGGGCCCTATGAGCAGTTCTTC | CASSQDGGGPYEQFF
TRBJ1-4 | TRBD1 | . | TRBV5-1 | TGCGCCAGCAGCAAGGGGACAGGGCGTAATGAAAAACTGTTTTTT | CASSKGTGRNEKLFF
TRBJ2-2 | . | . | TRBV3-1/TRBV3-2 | TGTGCCAGCAGAAGCGGACGGATCCGGCCGTTCCATACCGGGGAGCTGTTTTTT | CASRSGRIRPFHTGELFF
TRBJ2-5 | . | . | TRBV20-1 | TGCAGTGCTGGGGAGACCCAGTACTTC | CSAGETQYF